Included here is one T cell receptor beta chain sequence, with context. The sample originates from a study of CD8 T cells in Susac syndrome. Random hexamers were used to reverse transcribe roughly 0.5 to 1 ug of RNA. TCRdb reprocessed the immunoSEQ multiplex PCR reads with MiXCR, giving one entry per CDR3 protein. The sample has 150,000 to 200,000 distinct CDR3 sequences, about 93% seen once. Sequencing was performed on CD4+ T cells from PBMCs. This TCR was sampled from a human donor in good health.

This chain's CDR3 is CASSSLQVARGVYNEQFF. DNA of the CDR3: TGTGCCAGCAGCTCACTACAGGTCGCTCGGGGGGTCTACAATGAGCAGTTCTTC. The gene calls are TRBV12-3 or TRBV12-4 and TRBJ2-1; the match to TRBD2 covers 7 bases. J lost 3 bases, V lost 6 bases, and 17 bases had no gene match. The CDR3 runs 18 residues.